This TCR beta chain was recovered during a study of T-cell reconstitution after alpha-beta-depleted transplantation in children. Unique molecular identifiers were used to barcode this TCRbeta library. TCRdb re-derived calls from the PCR reads in MiXCR, one entry per CDR3 protein. The sample yields approximately 250,000 distinct CDR3 sequences, roughly 23% seen once. This CDR3 is built from 17 residues. This chain links TRBV21-1 with TRBJ2-5; TRBD2, the D gene given by the table, was not confirmed from the DNA. TRBV21-1 is termed a pseudogene. This receptor was taken from a girl aged 2-10 years with Fanconi anemia, due to receive a stem cell transplant. Sequenced here: PBMCs, sampled before TCRalphabeta/CD19-depleted stem cell transplant. In DNA form, the CDR3 reads TGTGCCAGCAGCAAAGTTCGGGACTTAGCGGTCGTGATGGCCCAGTACTTC. As protein: CASSKVRDLAVVMAQYF.